The 10 T cell receptor beta chains below were found in one sample sequenced in a study of Tregs in tolerant kidney transplant recipients. The nonmyeloablative bone marrow transplants came from related graft donors, with transient mixed chimerism. Repertoires were generated with immunoSEQ multiplex PCR, while TCRdb's copy carries only in-frame clones and drops some. The table records fewer than 95,000 clones, 80% to 95% of them present only once. Sample: CD4+ T cells from blood (PBMCs), taken 12 months after the transplant. These receptors came from a human patient who received a combined kidney and bone marrow transplant. Some of the T cells may derive from the graft donor.

The chain employs TRBV27 and TRBJ2-1, with 10 bases lining up with TRBD2. This CDR3 is 14 amino acids long. Germline values: CDR1 MNHEY, CDR2 SMNVEV (reference sequence). V was pared by 7 bases and J by 7 bases, with 7 bases of the junction left unmatched. The CDR3 here is CASKGAGGWNEQFF. Here the CDR3 DNA reads TGTGCCAGCAAAGGAGCGGGAGGGTGGAATGAGCAGTTCTTC.

The chain employs TRBV2 and TRBJ2-3; 8 bases are a match to TRBD1. CDR3 length equals 16 residues. In germline, CDR1 is SNHLY, CDR2 FYNNEI. The junction had 13 bases not matched to a gene; V was cut back by 5 bases and J by 6 bases. CDR3 DNA sequence: TGTGCCAGCAGTCGCGTCACAGGGGGTCCGGGTGATACGCAGTATTTT. Its protein is CASSRVTGGPGDTQYF.

V is TRBV7-2 and J is TRBJ2-1; TRBD1 matches at 9 bases. In germline, CDR1 is SGHTA, CDR2 FQGNSA. There are 15 residues in the CDR3. Trimming took 5 bases from V and 6 from J; bases not matched to a gene: 8. The CDR3 DNA sequence: TGTGCCAGCAGCGAAGGACAGGGGCCTTCCAATGAGCAGTTCTTC. Translated: CASSEGQGPSNEQFF.

The chain is built from TRBV5-4 and TRBJ1-1; 11 positions agree with TRBD1. Germline CDR1 SGHNT, CDR2 YYREEE (reference sequence). V was pared by 3 bases and J by 5 bases, with 3 bases of the junction left unmatched. The CDR3 has 14 residues. CDR3 residues: CASSYGTGGTEAFF. CDR3 DNA: TGTGCCAGCAGCTACGGGACAGGGGGAACTGAAGCTTTCTTT.

The genes are TRBV6-5 and TRBJ2-1, with 10 bases that match TRBD2. The CDR3 is 14 amino acids. Germline V CDR1 and CDR2: MNHEY, SVGAGI. Losses at the gene ends were 9 bases for V and 4 bases for J; bases not matched to a gene: 6. CDR3 DNA sequence: TGTGCCAGTAAACTAGCGGGGATTTACAATGAGCAGTTCTTC. Protein: CASKLAGIYNEQFF.

This chain uses TRBV7-2 with TRBJ2-1, with D perhaps TRBD2 (6 bases). The germline CDR1 and CDR2 sequences are SGHTA and FQGNSA. The CDR3 length is 16 residues. Trimming took off 5 bases at V and 8 bases at J, with 22 bases between the two ends. CDR3 nucleotide sequence: TGTGCCAGCAGCCACCAGGCCGGGCGGGGAGTCGATGAGCAGTTCTTC. Translating gives CASSHQAGRGVDEQFF.

The V call is TRBV12-5, the J call TRBJ1-1; a possible D gene is TRBD1 (5 bases). The CDR3 consists of 13 residues. V dropped 2 bases and J dropped 3 bases, with 7 bases sitting between them. The germline V gene encodes CDR1 LGHNT and CDR2 FRNRAP. The CDR3 DNA reads TGTGCTAGTGGTTTGACGGGGGACACTGAAGCTTTCTTT. It codes for CASGLTGDTEAFF.

Only one count was recorded for this clone. The chain uses TRBV11-3 and TRBJ1-2; 9 nucleotides line up with TRBD1. The CDR3 totals 14 residues. The V and J ends lost 5 bases and 6 bases, in that order; junction bases with no gene match: 7. CDR1 and CDR2 from the germline V gene are SGHNT and YENEEA. The CDR3 region is CASSPGRTGDGYTF. The CDR3 coding sequence is TGTGCCAGCAGCCCTGGCCGGACAGGGGATGGCTACACCTTC.

The gene calls are TRBV7-6 and TRBJ2-7, with TRBD2 identical over 9 bases. J gave up 2 bases and V 5 bases, and 7 bases lay outside the gene matches. This CDR3 region has 15 residues. Germline V lookup: CDR1 SGHVS, CDR2 FNYEAQ. CDR3 in amino acids: CASSPGAGGPYEQYF. The CDR3 nucleotides are TGTGCCAGCAGCCCCGGAGCGGGAGGCCCCTACGAGCAGTACTTC.

This clone was observed a few times. This sequence joins TRBV10-3 and TRBJ1-4; 9 bases map to TRBD1. The V gene's germline CDR1 is ENHRY and CDR2 SYGVKD. J lost 4 bases, V lost 6 bases, and 6 bases had no gene match. The CDR3 length is 15 residues. The CDR3 sequence: CAISGTGQGNEKLFF. The CDR3 nucleotides read TGTGCCATCAGCGGTACGGGACAGGGTAATGAAAAACTGTTTTTT.